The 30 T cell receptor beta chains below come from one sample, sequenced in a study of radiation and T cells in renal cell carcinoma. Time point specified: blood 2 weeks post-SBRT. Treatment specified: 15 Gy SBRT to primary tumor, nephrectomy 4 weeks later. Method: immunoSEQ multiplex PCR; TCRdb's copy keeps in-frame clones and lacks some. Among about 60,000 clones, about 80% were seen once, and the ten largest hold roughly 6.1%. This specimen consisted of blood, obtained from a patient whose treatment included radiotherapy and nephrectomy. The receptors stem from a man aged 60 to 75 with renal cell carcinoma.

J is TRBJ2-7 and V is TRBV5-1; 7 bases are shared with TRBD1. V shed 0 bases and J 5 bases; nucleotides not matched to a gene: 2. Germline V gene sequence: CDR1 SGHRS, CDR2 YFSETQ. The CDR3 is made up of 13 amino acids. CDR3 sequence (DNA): TGCGCCAGCAGCTTGGACAGGGGCCACGAGCAGTACTTC. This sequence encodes CASSLDRGHEQYF.

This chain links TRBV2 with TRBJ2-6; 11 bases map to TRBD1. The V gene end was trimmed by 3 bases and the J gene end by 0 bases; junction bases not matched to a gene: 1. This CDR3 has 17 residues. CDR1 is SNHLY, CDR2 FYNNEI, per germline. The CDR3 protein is CASSEGTGGSGANVLTF. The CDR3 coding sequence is TGTGCCAGCAGTGAGGGGACAGGGGGCTCTGGGGCCAACGTCCTGACTTTC.

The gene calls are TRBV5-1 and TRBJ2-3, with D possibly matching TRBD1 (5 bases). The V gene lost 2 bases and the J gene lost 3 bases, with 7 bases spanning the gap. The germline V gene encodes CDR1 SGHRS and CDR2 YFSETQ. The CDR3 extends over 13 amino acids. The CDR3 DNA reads TGCGCCAGCAGCTTTCCAGGGACAGATACGCAGTATTTT. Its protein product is CASSFPGTDTQYF.

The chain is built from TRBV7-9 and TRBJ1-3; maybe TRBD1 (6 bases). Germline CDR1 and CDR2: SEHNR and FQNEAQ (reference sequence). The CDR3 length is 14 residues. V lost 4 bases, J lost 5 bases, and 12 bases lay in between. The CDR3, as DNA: TGTGCCAGCAGCTACACAGGGCTCAGAAACACCATATATTTT. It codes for CASSYTGLRNTIYF.

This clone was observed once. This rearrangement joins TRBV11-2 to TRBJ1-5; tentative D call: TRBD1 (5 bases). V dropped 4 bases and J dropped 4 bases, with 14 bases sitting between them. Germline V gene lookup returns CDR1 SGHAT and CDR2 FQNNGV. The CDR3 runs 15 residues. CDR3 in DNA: TGTGCCAGCAGCTCTGAAGGGGCGGGAAATCAGCCCCAGCATTTT. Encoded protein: CASSSEGAGNQPQHF.

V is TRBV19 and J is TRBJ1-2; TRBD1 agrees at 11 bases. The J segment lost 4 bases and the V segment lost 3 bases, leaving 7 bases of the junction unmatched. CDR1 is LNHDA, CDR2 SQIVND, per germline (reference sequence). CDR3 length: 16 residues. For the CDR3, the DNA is TGTGCCAGTAGTATGGAAAGGGGGACAGGGGGCTATGGCTACACCTTC. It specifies CASSMERGTGGYGYTF.

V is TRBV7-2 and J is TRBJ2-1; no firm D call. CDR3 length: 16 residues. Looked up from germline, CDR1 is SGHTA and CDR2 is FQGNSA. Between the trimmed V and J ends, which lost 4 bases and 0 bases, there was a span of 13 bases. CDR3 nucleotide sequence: TGTGCCAGCAGCTCGTGGTGGGGAAGCTCCTACAATGAGCAGTTCTTC. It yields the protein CASSSWWGSSYNEQFF.

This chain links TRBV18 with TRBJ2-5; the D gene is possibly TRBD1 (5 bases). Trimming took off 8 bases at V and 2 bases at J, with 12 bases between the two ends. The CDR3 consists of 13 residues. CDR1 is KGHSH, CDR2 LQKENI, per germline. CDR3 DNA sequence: TGTGCCAGCCTCCAGGGAACTCAAGAGACCCAGTACTTC. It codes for CASLQGTQETQYF.

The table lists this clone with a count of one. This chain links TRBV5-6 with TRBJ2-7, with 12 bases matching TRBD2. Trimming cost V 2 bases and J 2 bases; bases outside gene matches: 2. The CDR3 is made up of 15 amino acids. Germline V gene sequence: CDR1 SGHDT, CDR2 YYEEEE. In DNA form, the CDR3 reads TGTGCCAGCAGCTTTCTAGCGGGGGGGGCCTACGAGCAGTACTTC. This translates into CASSFLAGGAYEQYF.

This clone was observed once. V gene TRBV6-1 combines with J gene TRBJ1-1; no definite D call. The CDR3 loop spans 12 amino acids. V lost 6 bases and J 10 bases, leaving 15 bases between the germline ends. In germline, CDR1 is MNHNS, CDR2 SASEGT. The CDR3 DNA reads TGTGCCAGCAGCGTGGACGGTTTATTAGCTTTCTTT. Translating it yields CASSVDGLLAFF.

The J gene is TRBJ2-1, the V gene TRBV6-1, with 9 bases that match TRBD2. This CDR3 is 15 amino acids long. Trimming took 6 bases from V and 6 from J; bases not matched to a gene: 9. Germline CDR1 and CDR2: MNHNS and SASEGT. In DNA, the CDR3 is TGTGCCAGCAGCGACCGGACTAGCGCTTCCAATGAGCAGTTCTTC. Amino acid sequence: CASSDRTSASNEQFF.

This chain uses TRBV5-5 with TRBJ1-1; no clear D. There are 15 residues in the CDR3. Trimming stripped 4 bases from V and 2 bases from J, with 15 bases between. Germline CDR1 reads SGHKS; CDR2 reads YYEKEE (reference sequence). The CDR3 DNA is TGTGCCAGCAGCAACATGCCGACGGAAAACACTGAAGCTTTCTTT. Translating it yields CASSNMPTENTEAFF.

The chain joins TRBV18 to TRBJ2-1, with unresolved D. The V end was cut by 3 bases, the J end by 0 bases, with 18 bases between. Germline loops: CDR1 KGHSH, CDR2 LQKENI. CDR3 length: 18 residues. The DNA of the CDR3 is TGTGCCAGCTCACCCGTACTTATGACGCCTAGCTCCTACAATGAGCAGTTCTTC. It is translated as CASSPVLMTPSSYNEQFF.

CDR3 protein: CASSLAGGTDTQYF. The DNA for the CDR3 is TGTGCCAGCAGTCTAGCGGGGGGCACAGATACGCAGTATTTT. The chain joins TRBV6-1 to TRBJ2-3, with 10 nucleotides matching TRBD2. Germline V gene lookup returns CDR1 MNHNS and CDR2 SASEGT. CDR3 length equals 14 residues. After removal of 5 bases from V and 1 base from J, the junction contained 0 bases not matched to a gene.

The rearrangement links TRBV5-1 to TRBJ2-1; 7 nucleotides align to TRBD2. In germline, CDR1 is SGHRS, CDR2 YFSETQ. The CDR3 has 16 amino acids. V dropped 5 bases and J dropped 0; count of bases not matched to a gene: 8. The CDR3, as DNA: TGCGCCAGCAGACGTGGGGCGGGAGACTCCTACAATGAGCAGTTCTTC. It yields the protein CASRRGAGDSYNEQFF.

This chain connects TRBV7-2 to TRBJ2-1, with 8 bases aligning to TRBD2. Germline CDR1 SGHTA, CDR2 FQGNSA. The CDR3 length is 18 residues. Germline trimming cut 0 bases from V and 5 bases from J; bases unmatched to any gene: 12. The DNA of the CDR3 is TGTGCCAGCAGCTTAGCGGGTTGGGAGCGGGAGTTAGACAATGAGCAGTTCTTC. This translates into CASSLAGWERELDNEQFF.

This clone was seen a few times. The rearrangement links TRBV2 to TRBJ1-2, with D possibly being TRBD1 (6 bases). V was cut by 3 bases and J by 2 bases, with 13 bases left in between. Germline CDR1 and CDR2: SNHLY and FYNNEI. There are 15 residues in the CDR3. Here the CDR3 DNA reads TGTGCCAGCAGTGACCAGGGGCAAACGAACTATGGCTACACCTTC. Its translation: CASSDQGQTNYGYTF. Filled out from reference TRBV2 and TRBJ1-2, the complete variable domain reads EPEVTQTPSHQVTQMGQEVILRCVPISNHLYFYWYRQILGQKVEFLVSFYNNEISEKSEIFDDQFSVERPDGSNFTLKIRSTKLEDSAMYFCASSDQGQTNYGYTFGSGTRLTVV.

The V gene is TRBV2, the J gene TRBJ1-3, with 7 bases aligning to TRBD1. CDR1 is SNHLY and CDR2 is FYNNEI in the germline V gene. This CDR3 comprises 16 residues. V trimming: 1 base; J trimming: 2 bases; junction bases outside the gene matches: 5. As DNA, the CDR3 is TGTGCCAGCAGTGAAGATGGGACAGAGACTGGAAACACCATATATTTT. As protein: CASSEDGTETGNTIYF. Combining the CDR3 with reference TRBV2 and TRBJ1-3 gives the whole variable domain EPEVTQTPSHQVTQMGQEVILRCVPISNHLYFYWYRQILGQKVEFLVSFYNNEISEKSEIFDDQFSVERPDGSNFTLKIRSTKLEDSAMYFCASSEDGTETGNTIYFGEGSWLTVV.

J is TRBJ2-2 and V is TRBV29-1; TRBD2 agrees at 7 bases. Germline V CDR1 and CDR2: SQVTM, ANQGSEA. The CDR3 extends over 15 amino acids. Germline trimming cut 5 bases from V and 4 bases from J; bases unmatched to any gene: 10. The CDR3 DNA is TGCAGCGTTTGGGGGGGTGGAATGGGCACCGGGGAGCTGTTTTTT. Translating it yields CSVWGGGMGTGELFF.

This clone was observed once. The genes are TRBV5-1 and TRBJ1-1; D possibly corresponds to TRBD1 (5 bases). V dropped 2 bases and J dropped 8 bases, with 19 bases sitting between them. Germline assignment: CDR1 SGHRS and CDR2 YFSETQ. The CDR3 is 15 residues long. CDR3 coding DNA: TGCGCCAGCAGCTTAGGGGACTTCTCGTCCGGAGAAGCTTTCTTT. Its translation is CASSLGDFSSGEAFF.

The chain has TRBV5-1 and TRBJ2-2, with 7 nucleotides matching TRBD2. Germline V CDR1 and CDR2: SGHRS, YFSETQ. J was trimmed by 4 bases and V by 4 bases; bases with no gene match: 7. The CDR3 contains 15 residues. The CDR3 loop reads CASSQSGIVTGELFF. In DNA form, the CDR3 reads TGCGCCAGCAGCCAGAGCGGGATCGTCACCGGGGAGCTGTTTTTT.

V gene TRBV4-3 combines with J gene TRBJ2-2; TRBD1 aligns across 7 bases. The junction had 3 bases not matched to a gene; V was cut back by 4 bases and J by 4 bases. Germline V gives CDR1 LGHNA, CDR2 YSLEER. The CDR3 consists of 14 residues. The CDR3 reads CASSPGQFTGELFF. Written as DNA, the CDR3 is TGCGCCAGCAGCCCGGGACAGTTCACCGGGGAGCTGTTTTTT.

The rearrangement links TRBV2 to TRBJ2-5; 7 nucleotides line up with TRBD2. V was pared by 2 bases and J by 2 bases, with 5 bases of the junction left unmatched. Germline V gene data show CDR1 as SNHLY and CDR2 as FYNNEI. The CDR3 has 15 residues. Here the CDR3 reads CASSEWGGLQETQYF. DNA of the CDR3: TGTGCCAGCAGTGAATGGGGGGGTCTGCAAGAGACCCAGTACTTC. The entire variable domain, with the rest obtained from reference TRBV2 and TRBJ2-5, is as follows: EPEVTQTPSHQVTQMGQEVILRCVPISNHLYFYWYRQILGQKVEFLVSFYNNEISEKSEIFDDQFSVERPDGSNFTLKIRSTKLEDSAMYFCASSEWGGLQETQYFGPGTRLLVL.

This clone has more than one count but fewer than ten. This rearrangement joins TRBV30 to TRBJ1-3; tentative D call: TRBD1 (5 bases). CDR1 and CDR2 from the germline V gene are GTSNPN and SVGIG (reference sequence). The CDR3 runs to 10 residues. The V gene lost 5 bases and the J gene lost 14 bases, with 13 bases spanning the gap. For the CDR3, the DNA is TGTGCCTGGGGGGCCTTGGTTCTATATTTT. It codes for CAWGALVLYF.

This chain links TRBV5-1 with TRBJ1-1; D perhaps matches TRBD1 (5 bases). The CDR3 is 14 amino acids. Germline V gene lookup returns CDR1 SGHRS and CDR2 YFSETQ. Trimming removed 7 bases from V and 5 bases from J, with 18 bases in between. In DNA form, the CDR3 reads TGCGCCAGCGTCTCAGGCCTCGGGGGGACTGAAGCTTTCTTT. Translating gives CASVSGLGGTEAFF.

The CDR3: CASSLGQGISYEQYF. In nucleotides, the CDR3 is TGTGCCAGCTCACTCGGACAGGGGATCTCCTACGAGCAGTACTTC. V and J are TRBV18 and TRBJ2-7; 9 bases are shared with TRBD1. The germline V gene has CDR1 KGHSH and CDR2 LQKENI. Germline trimming cut 4 bases from V and 0 bases from J; bases unmatched to any gene: 4. The CDR3 is made up of 15 amino acids.

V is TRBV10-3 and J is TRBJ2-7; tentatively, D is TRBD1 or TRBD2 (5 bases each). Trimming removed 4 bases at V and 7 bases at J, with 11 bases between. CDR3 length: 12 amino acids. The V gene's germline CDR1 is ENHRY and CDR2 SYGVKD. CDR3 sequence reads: CAISGGPREQYF. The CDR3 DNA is TGTGCCATCAGTGGGGGACCAAGGGAGCAGTACTTC.

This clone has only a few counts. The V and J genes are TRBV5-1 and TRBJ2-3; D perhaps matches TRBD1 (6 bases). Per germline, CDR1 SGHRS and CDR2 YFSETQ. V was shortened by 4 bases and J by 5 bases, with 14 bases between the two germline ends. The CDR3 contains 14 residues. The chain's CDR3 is CASSPLQGKDTQYF. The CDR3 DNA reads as TGCGCCAGCAGCCCCCTCCAGGGGAAAGATACGCAGTATTTT.

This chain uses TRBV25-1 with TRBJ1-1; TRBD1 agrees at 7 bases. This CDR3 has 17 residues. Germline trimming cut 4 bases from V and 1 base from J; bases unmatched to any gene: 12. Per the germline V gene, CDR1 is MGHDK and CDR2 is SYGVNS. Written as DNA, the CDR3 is TGTGCCAGCAGTGGCAACCGGGACAGAGCCCAGAACACTGAAGCTTTCTTT. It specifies CASSGNRDRAQNTEAFF.

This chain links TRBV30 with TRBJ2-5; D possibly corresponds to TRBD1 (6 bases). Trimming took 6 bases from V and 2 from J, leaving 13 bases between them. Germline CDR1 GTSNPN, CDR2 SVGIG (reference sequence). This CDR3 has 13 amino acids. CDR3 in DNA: TGTGCCTGCAACCGACAGGCACAAGAGACCCAGTACTTC. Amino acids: CACNRQAQETQYF.